The 11 T cell receptor beta chains listed next were all sequenced from one sample in a study of CD8 T cells in ankylosing spondylitis. TCRdb recomputed calls from the 5' RACE reads with MiXCR, one row per CDR3 protein. The repertoire includes about 200,000 distinct CDR3 sequences, more than 10% of them detected once, and approximately 15% sits in the top ten. Sequenced: blood, either unsorted or a sorted T cell fraction (not recorded which). The receptors shown here come from a male donor with ankylosing spondylitis or in good health (not recorded which).

This clonotype has only a few counts. The chain links TRBV5-1 to TRBJ1-1; D is ambiguous. The germline V and J ends were trimmed by 1 base and 5 bases, with 15 bases remaining between them. This CDR3 comprises 15 residues. Germline V gene sequence: CDR1 SGHRS, CDR2 YFSETQ. Here the CDR3 reads CASSLLVFLGTEAFF. DNA for the CDR3: TGCGCCAGCAGCTTGTTGGTCTTCTTGGGTACTGAAGCTTTCTTT.

This clonotype was observed a handful of times. The J gene is TRBJ1-4, the V gene TRBV7-9; 7 bases fit TRBD1. The CDR3 length is 14 residues. V dropped 5 bases and J dropped 7; count of bases not matched to a gene: 7. Per germline, CDR1 SEHNR and CDR2 FQNEAQ (reference sequence). The CDR3 loop is CASSPTGSGEKLFF. The CDR3 DNA follows: TGTGCCAGCAGCCCGACAGGGTCGGGTGAAAAACTGTTTTTT.

At least ten counts were recorded for this clonotype. V gene TRBV5-1 combines with J gene TRBJ1-1, with a tentative D call TRBD1 (6 bases). Germline V gene data show CDR1 as SGHRS and CDR2 as YFSETQ. Trimming pared 2 bases from V and 8 bases from J, leaving 16 bases between. The length of the CDR3 is 14 residues. CDR3 DNA sequence: TGCGCCAGCAGCTTAGGGACACTTGAAGCGGAAGCTTTCTTT. Translated: CASSLGTLEAEAFF.

This clonotype was counted a few times. The chain links TRBV5-1 to TRBJ2-3, with TRBD2 matching over 8 bases. Germline V gives CDR1 SGHRS, CDR2 YFSETQ. The V gene end was trimmed by 0 bases and the J gene end by 0 bases; junction bases not matched to a gene: 0. This CDR3 is 15 amino acids long. CDR3 sequence reads: CASSLGLASTDTQYF. The CDR3 region has the DNA TGCGCCAGCAGCTTGGGACTAGCGAGCACAGATACGCAGTATTTT.

This clonotype was recorded at least ten times. V gene TRBV27 combines with J gene TRBJ2-7; possible D gene TRBD1, 6 bases. The length of the CDR3 is 15 residues. Germline CDR1 and CDR2: MNHEY and SMNVEV (reference sequence). Trimming took 6 bases from V and 0 from J, leaving 15 bases between them. Written as DNA, the CDR3 is TGTGCCAGCAGCCCTCAGGGGTCTTACTCCTACGAGCAGTACTTC. Amino acids: CASSPQGSYSYEQYF.

A few counts support this clonotype. The chain carries TRBV11-3 and TRBJ2-2; no reliable D call. Germline-derived CDR1 and CDR2 are SGHNT and YENEEA. The CDR3 runs 12 residues. Trimming left V 5 bases short and J 9 bases short, with 10 bases between. The DNA for the CDR3 is TGTGCCAGCAGCCCCGGACGGAGGGAGCTGTTTTTT. Residues: CASSPGRRELFF.

The J gene is TRBJ2-7, the V gene TRBV30; D gene unclear. The V and J ends lost 2 bases and 6 bases respectively, with 11 bases between them. The CDR3 has 12 amino acids. Germline CDR1 is GTSNPN and CDR2 is SVGIG (reference sequence). The CDR3 DNA reads TGTGCCTGGAGTCTCAGAAGAGGCGAGCAGTACTTC. Translated: CAWSLRRGEQYF.

This clonotype was seen repeatedly, ten times or more. The chain recombines TRBV12-3 or TRBV12-4 with TRBJ2-4; TRBD2 matches at 11 bases. The CDR3 has 14 amino acids. Trimming at V came to 4 bases and at J to 8 bases, leaving 4 bases not matched to a gene. The CDR3, as DNA: TGTGCCAGCAGTTATAGCGGGGGGGTAGACATTCAGTACTTC. This codes for CASSYSGGVDIQYF.

The genes are TRBV2 and TRBJ2-5, with 12 bases lining up with TRBD2. CDR3 size: 17 residues. Losses at the gene ends were 6 bases for V and 0 bases for J; bases not matched to a gene: 8. Germline CDR1 reads SNHLY; CDR2 reads FYNNEI. The CDR3 DNA is TGTGCCAGCAGGGATGGACTAGCGGGGTTGTACCAAGAGACCCAGTACTTC. Amino acids: CASRDGLAGLYQETQYF.

The sample holds many counts of this clonotype. J is TRBJ1-1 and V is TRBV5-1; tentative D call: TRBD1 (6 bases). CDR3 length equals 13 residues. V was shortened by 4 bases and J by 3 bases, with 10 bases between the two germline ends. Germline V gene sequence: CDR1 SGHRS, CDR2 YFSETQ. The CDR3 DNA is TGCGCCAGCAGCCCGGACAGTTACACTGAAGCTTTCTTT. It encodes CASSPDSYTEAFF.

This clonotype was observed a few times. J is TRBJ1-5 and V is TRBV19; maybe TRBD1 (5 bases). V gave up 8 bases and J gave up 5 bases, with 10 bases separating them. Germline V gene data show CDR1 as LNHDA and CDR2 as SQIVND (reference sequence). CDR3 length: 12 amino acids. CDR3 sequence: CASWGLDQPQHF. The CDR3 DNA reads as TGTGCCAGTTGGGGCCTAGATCAGCCCCAGCATTTT.